The 22 T cell receptor beta chains below come from one sample, sequenced in a study of cytomegalovirus exposure and HLA in healthy donors (dated by TCRdb to about 2017). Receptor libraries were prepared by the immunoSEQ multiplex PCR assay. For the multiplex PCR, a mixture combining 60 forward primers for TCR Vbeta segments and 13 reverse primers for TCR Jbeta segments was used. Drawn from immuneACCESS, this table holds only the in-frame rearrangements with V and J called that TCRdb kept. Clones are partly lost; checked studies trace under half to an unresolved V gene and leave the rest unexplained. This sample's records show some 75,000 clones. Of the sample, about 0.82% is held by the ten largest clones. The sequenced sample consisted of PBMCs. The receptors stem from a boy under 18 in good health and CMV-seronegative.

The chain has TRBV4-3 and TRBJ2-1; D is perhaps TRBD1 (6 bases). From germline, CDR1 is LGHNA and CDR2 YSLEER. CDR3 length: 13 residues. With 0 bases removed from V and 11 bases from J, the gap between germline ends came to 11 bases. The CDR3 DNA follows: TGCGCCAGCAGCCAAGATAGGACAGCTAAGCAGTTCTTC. Protein: CASSQDRTAKQFF.

The chain combines TRBV6-5 with TRBJ1-2; D possibly corresponds to TRBD1 (5 bases). Looked up from germline, CDR1 is MNHEY and CDR2 is SVGAGI. The CDR3 length is 14 residues. Trimming cost V 6 bases and J 4 bases, with 15 bases left between them. DNA of the CDR3: TGTGCCAGCAGACCGGGGGGGTACGGCTATGGCTACACCTTC. Its translation: CASRPGGYGYGYTF.

This chain uses TRBV30 with TRBJ1-1, with 7 bases aligning to TRBD1. With 3 bases clipped from V and 7 bases from J, the junction kept 8 bases outside the gene matches. The length of the CDR3 is 13 residues. Germline assignment: CDR1 GTSNPN and CDR2 SVGIG (reference sequence). This CDR3 is CAWRRQGVVEAFF. DNA of the CDR3: TGTGCCTGGAGGAGACAGGGAGTAGTTGAAGCTTTCTTT.

The V and J genes are TRBV5-6 and TRBJ2-5, with D perhaps matching TRBD2 (5 bases). Germline CDR1 is SGHDT and CDR2 is YYEEEE. V lost 5 bases to trimming and J lost 11 bases, with 19 bases between them. This CDR3 contains 13 residues. The CDR3 coding sequence is TGTGCCAGCAGTACCCGGGCGACCGGGGAGCAGTACTTC. This sequence encodes CASSTRATGEQYF.

The chain links TRBV18 to TRBJ2-7; 8 bases align to TRBD1. Germline values: CDR1 KGHSH, CDR2 LQKENI. The V segment lost 5 bases and the J segment 3 bases; nucleotides outside the gene matches: 18. This CDR3 comprises 18 residues. This chain's CDR3 is CASSYRDRTFLQDYEQYF. In DNA form, the CDR3 reads TGTGCCAGCTCATACCGGGACAGGACATTCCTACAGGACTACGAGCAGTACTTC.

The chain couples TRBV5-4 to TRBJ2-2; 7 positions agree with TRBD1. The CDR3 has 15 amino acids. CDR1 is SGHNT and CDR2 is YYREEE in the germline V gene (reference sequence). The junction had 8 bases not matched to a gene; V was cut back by 2 bases and J by 7 bases. CDR3 sequence (DNA): TGTGCCAGCAGCTTAAAACAGGGGTTCGGCGGGGAGCTGTTTTTT. Its translation is CASSLKQGFGGELFF.

The chain carries TRBV15 and TRBJ1-2, with a possible D match to TRBD1 (5 bases). The CDR3 is 16 residues long. Trimming removed 0 bases at V and 5 bases at J, with 16 bases between. CDR1 and CDR2 (germline): LNHNV, YYDKDF (reference sequence). In DNA form, the CDR3 reads TGTGCCACCAGCAGAGATCGGGGGAAGGGGATGTATGGCTACACCTTC. Protein product: CATSRDRGKGMYGYTF.

With regard to this clone: The identical CDR3 is also encoded by other nucleotide sequences in the sample. The chain couples TRBV29-1 to TRBJ2-3, with D perhaps TRBD2 (6 bases). The CDR3 runs 14 residues. Germline CDR1 SQVTM, CDR2 ANQGSEA. This CDR3 reads CSEKSGLSTDTQYF. The CDR3 nucleotides are TGCAGTGAAAAAAGCGGACTAAGCACAGATACGCAGTATTTT.

The CDR3 reads CASSPSTSGSYEQYF. The CDR3 DNA reads TGTGCCAGCAGCCCGTCGACTAGCGGGAGCTACGAGCAGTACTTC. The chain couples TRBV9 to TRBJ2-7; TRBD2 aligns across 12 bases. Germline V CDR1 and CDR2: SGDLS, YYNGEE. J gave up 3 bases and V 4 bases, and 5 bases lay outside the gene matches. The CDR3 totals 15 residues.

The V call is TRBV18, the J call TRBJ1-1, with a tentative D call TRBD1 (5 bases). The CDR3 is 16 amino acids. Germline CDR1 reads KGHSH; CDR2 reads LQKENI. The ends were cut back, 1 base at V and 0 bases at J, with 12 bases in the middle. The CDR3 region has the DNA TGTGCCAGCTCACCACAATTGACAGTATTGAACACTGAAGCTTTCTTT. Residues: CASSPQLTVLNTEAFF.

This chain links TRBV2 with TRBJ1-1, with D perhaps matching TRBD1 (6 bases). The CDR3 is 15 residues long. V shed 3 bases and J shed 0 bases, with 11 bases lying between them. The germline gives CDR1 SNHLY, CDR2 FYNNEI. CDR3 coding DNA: TGTGCCAGCAGTGAGGACAGCATCATGAACACTGAAGCTTTCTTT. It encodes CASSEDSIMNTEAFF.

The gene calls are TRBV25-1 and TRBJ1-1; D might be TRBD1 (6 bases). CDR1 is MGHDK, CDR2 SYGVNS, per germline. V lost 4 bases to trimming and J lost 1 base, with 13 bases between them. The CDR3 has 15 amino acids. The CDR3 loop is CASSAQPGQNTEAFF. The CDR3 DNA reads TGTGCCAGCAGTGCCCAACCGGGACAGAACACTGAAGCTTTCTTT.

This chain uses TRBV4-1 with TRBJ2-5; a weak D match, TRBD2 (6 bases). This CDR3 is 15 amino acids long. Germline V gene data show CDR1 as MGHRA and CDR2 as YSYEKL. Trimming removed 1 base at V and 5 bases at J, with 14 bases between. The CDR3 coding sequence is TGCGCCAGCAGCCAAGTGTTCGGAGGGGTGGAGACCCAGTACTTC. Translation gives CASSQVFGGVETQYF.

The chain combines TRBV11-1 with TRBJ1-1; D possibly corresponds to TRBD1 (6 bases). The CDR3 loop spans 14 amino acids. V lost 3 bases and J 1 base, leaving 9 bases between the germline ends. Germline V CDR1 and CDR2: SGHAT, FQDESV (reference sequence). The CDR3 region is CASSFQGRNTEAFF. CDR3 DNA sequence: TGTGCCAGCAGCTTCCAGGGGCGGAACACTGAAGCTTTCTTT.

The V and J genes are TRBV7-9 and TRBJ2-1; D call uncertain. The V gene's germline CDR1 is SEHNR and CDR2 FQNEAQ (reference sequence). V was cut by 6 bases and J by 5 bases, with 20 bases left in between. The CDR3 runs to 16 residues. Here the CDR3 reads CASSPAPPSIHNEQFF. Here the CDR3 DNA reads TGTGCCAGCAGTCCAGCCCCCCCTAGTATCCACAATGAGCAGTTCTTC.

The gene calls are TRBV7-9 and TRBJ1-4; possibly TRBD1 for D (6 bases). This CDR3 comprises 15 residues. V gave up 0 bases and J gave up 4 bases, with 9 bases separating them. Germline loops: CDR1 SEHNR, CDR2 FQNEAQ (reference sequence). For the CDR3, the DNA is TGTGCCAGCAGCTTAGCCACAGGGAATAATGAAAAACTGTTTTTT. This codes for CASSLATGNNEKLFF.

The V call is TRBV12-5, the J call TRBJ1-2; D is ambiguous. The CDR3 loop spans 13 amino acids. With 3 bases removed from V and 8 bases from J, the gap between germline ends came to 13 bases. Germline-derived CDR1 and CDR2 are LGHNT and FRNRAP. CDR3 loop: CASGLNFREGYTF. CDR3 in DNA: TGTGCTAGTGGTTTAAATTTTCGGGAGGGCTACACCTTC.

This chain joins TRBV14 and TRBJ2-7; unclear D gene. Germline V gives CDR1 SGHDN, CDR2 FVKESK. V lost 5 bases to trimming and J lost 9 bases, with 14 bases between them. CDR3 length: 12 amino acids. In DNA form, the CDR3 reads TGTGCCAGCAGCTACGCGGCCCTTGGGCAGTACTTC. It specifies CASSYAALGQYF.

This sequence joins TRBV4-2 and TRBJ1-2, with D maybe TRBD1 (6 bases). Deletions cut 0 bases from V and 8 bases from J, with 19 bases between. This CDR3 has 16 residues. Germline values: CDR1 LGHNA, CDR2 YNFKEQ. The CDR3 region is CASSQDHLGRGYGYTF. Written as DNA, the CDR3 is TGTGCCAGCAGCCAAGATCATCTGGGCAGGGGATACGGCTACACCTTC.

The chain has TRBV19 and TRBJ2-1; D not resolved. The CDR3 is 12 residues long. Trimming pared 6 bases from V and 5 bases from J, leaving 8 bases between. The germline V gene encodes CDR1 LNHDA and CDR2 SQIVND (reference sequence). The DNA of the CDR3 is TGTGCCAGTAGCTACCGGGACAATGAGCAGTTCTTC. Translated: CASSYRDNEQFF.

The chain couples TRBV18 to TRBJ1-6; 11 bases map to TRBD1. The CDR3 runs to 15 residues. Germline trimming cut 5 bases from V and 12 bases from J; bases unmatched to any gene: 9. Germline lookup yields CDR1 KGHSH and CDR2 LQKENI. This CDR3 is CASSSGTGGHGPLHF. DNA for the CDR3: TGTGCCAGCTCATCCGGGACAGGGGGGCATGGACCCCTCCACTTT. The complete variable domain, with remaining parts taken from reference TRBV18 and TRBJ1-6, reads NAGVMQNPRHLVRRRGQEARLRCSPMKGHSHVYWYRQLPEEGLKFMVYLQKENIIDESGMPKERFSAEFPKEGPSILRIQQVVRGDSAAYFCASSSGTGGHGPLHFGNGTRLTVT.

To note about this clone: Other DNA sequences from this sample encode an identical CDR3 as well. This sequence joins TRBV30 and TRBJ1-6; D remains ambiguous. Trimming removed 3 bases at V and 8 bases at J, with 14 bases between. The germline gives CDR1 GTSNPN, CDR2 SVGIG (reference sequence). The CDR3 sequence is 14 residues long. CDR3 in DNA: TGTGCCTGGAGAGCCAGAGTGAGCGATTCACCCCTCCACTTT. Translation gives CAWRARVSDSPLHF.